Reported below is one T cell receptor beta chain. Its antigen is as yet unknown. These data belong to a study of cytomegalovirus exposure and HLA in healthy donors. Study information: Researchers found that approximately 85% of over 350 genotyped donors fell within the Caucasian-associated ancestry cluster.

The CDR3 is 16 residues long. Germline V lookup: CDR1 SGDLS, CDR2 YYNGEE. The V gene lost 3 bases and the J gene lost 5 bases, with 19 bases spanning the gap. Overall study results and limits: Using a false discovery rate of 0.05, a later analysis showed that approximately 16,000 TCR beta sequences were associated with HLA alleles. Judged likely to be a sequencing artifact was a cluster of highly shared sequence variants. Accurate prediction of HLA-A and HLA-B alleles (for most subjects) was reportedly achieved from TCR beta sequences.

Both 60 Vbeta primers and 13 Jbeta primers went into the PCR. Clones were sequenced by immunoSEQ multiplex PCR, and TCRdb holds only the in-frame ones, with some missing. Counted here are 95,000 to 130,000 clones, around 81% occurring once; the ten biggest clones make up around 4.2%. The V gene is TRBV9, the J gene TRBJ2-3, with a possible D match to TRBD2 (5 bases). The sequenced sample consisted of PBMCs. This sequence originates from a woman aged 25 to 39 in good health and CMV-seronegative. The CDR3 sequence: CASSERSRYGEDTQYF. In nucleotides, the CDR3 is TGTGCCAGCAGCGAGCGGAGTAGGTATGGGGAAGATACGCAGTATTTT. Looking up the rest from reference TRBV9 and TRBJ2-3 gives the full variable domain: DSGVTQTPKHLITATGQRVTLRCSPRSGDLSVYWYQQSLDQGLQFLIQYYNGEERAKGNILERFSAQQFPDLHSELNLSSLELGDSALYFCASSERSRYGEDTQYFGPGTRLTVL.